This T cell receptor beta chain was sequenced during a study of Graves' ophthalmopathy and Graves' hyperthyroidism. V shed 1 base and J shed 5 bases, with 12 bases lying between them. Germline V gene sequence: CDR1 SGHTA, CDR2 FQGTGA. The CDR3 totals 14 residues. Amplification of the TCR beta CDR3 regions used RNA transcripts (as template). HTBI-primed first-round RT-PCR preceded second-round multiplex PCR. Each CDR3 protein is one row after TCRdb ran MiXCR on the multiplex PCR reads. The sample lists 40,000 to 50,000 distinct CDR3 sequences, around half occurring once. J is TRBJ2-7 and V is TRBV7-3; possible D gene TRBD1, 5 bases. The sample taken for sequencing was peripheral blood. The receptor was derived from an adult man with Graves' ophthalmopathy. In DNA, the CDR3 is TGTGCCAGCAGCTTAAATTCAGGGCTGAACGAGCAGTACTTC. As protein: CASSLNSGLNEQYF.